This T cell receptor beta chain was obtained from a study of blood T cell repertoires in COVID-19. On the study more broadly: Some COVID-19 samples were acute and others convalescent; all came from the United States, Italy and Spain. Sources were T cells, B-cell-depleted T cells, or PBMCs; the material itself was cDNA or gDNA.

Source study methods: Nucleated cell number was recorded as an estimate derived from reference gene primer amplification. TCRdb's copy holds only in-frame clones and misses some; the assay was immunoSEQ multiplex PCR. D and trimming come from the DNA, and the V and J calls and clone size come from that table. This sample carries about half a million clones, 89% of them seen once, and the ten largest clones take 0.7% to 1%. CDR3 length: 16 amino acids. CDR1 and CDR2 from the germline V gene are MNHNY and SVGAGI (reference sequence). V shed 5 bases, J shed 0 bases, and the junction held 10 bases outside the gene matches. Seattle researchers signed up patients amid active infection and tracked them longitudinally.

The chain carries TRBV6-6 and TRBJ2-7; the match to TRBD1 covers 7 bases. This receptor was identified in a man between 18 and 29 years old with COVID-19, enrolled during active disease. Sequenced: peripheral blood. The CDR3 DNA follows: TGTGCCAGCAGTCCCGCACAGAGGGGGCTCTCCTACGAGCAGTACTTC. This translates into CASSPAQRGLSYEQYF.